The 22 T cell receptor beta chains given below trace back to one sample, sequenced in a study of blood T cell repertoires in COVID-19. The data were produced by immunoSEQ multiplex PCR, yet TCRdb's version contains in-frame clones alone and is incomplete. The sample yields roughly 120,000 clones, around 84% seen once. The sample consisted of peripheral blood. These receptors were collected from a woman aged 40 to 50 with acute or convalescent COVID-19.

This chain joins TRBV29-1 and TRBJ1-5, with D possibly TRBD1 on 6 matching bases. Trimming took off 6 bases at V and 3 bases at J, with 15 bases between the two ends. This CDR3 spans 14 amino acids. Germline lookup yields CDR1 SQVTM and CDR2 ANQGSEA. The CDR3 nucleotides read TGCAGCGTGGCCCCGGACAGCTACAATCAGCCCCAGCATTTT. Translated: CSVAPDSYNQPQHF.

V is TRBV19 and J is TRBJ1-2; D gene uncertain. V was cut by 9 bases and J by 0 bases, with 23 bases left in between. The CDR3 is made up of 17 amino acids. Per the germline V gene, CDR1 is LNHDA and CDR2 is SQIVND (reference sequence). CDR3 nucleotides: TGTGCCAGCTTAAACTTAGGAGAGGGTCCAGCTAACTATGGCTACACCTTC. This codes for CASLNLGEGPANYGYTF.

CDR3 loop: CASSPNRGSEQYF. The CDR3 nucleotides read TGTGCCAGCAGTCCGAACAGGGGTAGCGAGCAGTACTTC. This rearrangement joins TRBV6-5 to TRBJ2-7; 7 bases map to TRBD1. CDR3 length equals 13 residues. Germline V gene data show CDR1 as MNHEY and CDR2 as SVGAGI. V was clipped by 5 bases and J by 6 bases; unmatched bases: 7.

The V and J genes are TRBV21-1 and TRBJ2-2; the table's D call TRBD2 went unverified against the DNA. TRBV21-1 is labeled a pseudogene. This CDR3 has 16 amino acids. This CDR3 is CASSKGKRGYTGELFF. As DNA, the CDR3 is TGTGCCAGCAGCAAAGGGAAGCGGGGGTACACCGGGGAGCTGTTTTTT.

The chain employs TRBV2 and TRBJ1-1; D is perhaps TRBD1 (6 bases). V lost 2 bases and J 5 bases, leaving 12 bases between the germline ends. CDR3 size: 14 residues. The germline CDR1 and CDR2 sequences are SNHLY and FYNNEI. The CDR3 DNA is TGTGCCAGCAGTGAACAGGGGAAAGTGACTGAAGCTTTCTTT. This codes for CASSEQGKVTEAFF.

The gene calls are TRBV13 and TRBJ1-1, with D maybe TRBD1 (6 bases). V lost 1 base and J 1 base, leaving 16 bases between the germline ends. Per germline, CDR1 PRHDT and CDR2 FYEKMQ (reference sequence). CDR3 length: 17 amino acids. CDR3: CASSLDQMTGKNTEAFF. CDR3 nucleotide sequence: TGTGCCAGCAGCTTAGACCAGATGACAGGCAAGAACACTGAAGCTTTCTTT.

The rearrangement uses TRBV27 and TRBJ1-2, with D tentatively TRBD1 (5 bases). The CDR3 is 16 residues long. V dropped 4 bases and J dropped 6 bases, with 21 bases sitting between them. Per germline, CDR1 MNHEY and CDR2 SMNVEV (reference sequence). The CDR3 DNA sequence: TGTGCCAGCAGTTGGATGCCAGGGCAGCCTCGGGATGGCTACACCTTC. Translating gives CASSWMPGQPRDGYTF.

This chain connects TRBV11-3 to TRBJ1-3; TRBD1 matches at 8 bases. CDR3 length: 15 residues. Germline lookup yields CDR1 SGHNT and CDR2 YENEEA. The trim removed 0 bases at V and 2 bases at J, leaving 0 bases unmatched. In DNA, the CDR3 is TGTGCCAGCAGCTTAGAGGGACAGGCTGGAAACACCATATATTTT. This encodes CASSLEGQAGNTIYF.

The chain uses TRBV7-2 and TRBJ2-1, with TRBD1 identical over 7 bases. The CDR3 length is 13 residues. Trimming took 4 bases from V and 6 from J; bases not matched to a gene: 3. Germline V CDR1 and CDR2: SGHTA, FQGNSA. The CDR3, as DNA: TGTGCCAGCAGCTCTGGGACAGCCAATGAGCAGTTCTTC. As protein: CASSSGTANEQFF.

This chain uses TRBV6-6 with TRBJ2-2, with 7 bases matching TRBD1. Unmatched junction bases numbered 1, after V lost 4 bases and J lost 2 bases. The CDR3 length is 14 residues. Per germline, CDR1 MNHNY and CDR2 SVGAGI (reference sequence). The chain's CDR3 is CASSWDRNTGELFF. CDR3 coding DNA: TGTGCCAGCAGTTGGGACAGAAACACCGGGGAGCTGTTTTTT.

V usage is TRBV7-2 and J usage is TRBJ1-5; TRBD1 might be the D (6 bases). Trimming removed 5 bases at V and 9 bases at J, with 17 bases between. Germline assignment: CDR1 SGHTA and CDR2 FQGNSA. This CDR3 has 14 amino acids. This CDR3 is CASSDSWGGRPQHF. CDR3 nucleotides: TGTGCCAGCAGCGACAGTTGGGGGGGCAGGCCCCAGCATTTT.

The genes are TRBV7-2 and TRBJ2-3; D possibly corresponds to TRBD2 (7 bases). The V and J ends lost 1 base and 4 bases respectively, with 18 bases between them. The CDR3 length is 17 residues. Germline V CDR1 and CDR2: SGHTA, FQGNSA. The CDR3 DNA reads as TGTGCCAGCAGCTTAGTTTTTTGGGGGGCGGGGGCAGATACGCAGTATTTT. Protein product: CASSLVFWGAGADTQYF.

The chain combines TRBV3-1 (or the pseudogene TRBV3-2) with TRBJ1-6, with 7 bases aligning to TRBD1. CDR1 and CDR2 (germline): LGHDT, YNNKEL (reference sequence). Losses at the gene ends were 2 bases for V and 7 bases for J; bases not matched to a gene: 8. The CDR3 is 16 residues long. CDR3 sequence: CASSQRSTGDNSPLHF. CDR3 in DNA: TGTGCCAGCAGCCAACGCTCAACAGGGGACAATTCACCCCTCCACTTT.

The chain is built from TRBV6-5 and TRBJ1-3, with D hard to call. CDR3 length: 15 residues. CDR1 MNHEY and CDR2 SVGAGI come from the germline V gene. Trimming removed 3 bases at V and 0 bases at J, with 9 bases between. CDR3 region: CASSYRSSSGNTIYF. The CDR3 DNA is TGTGCCAGCAGTTATCGGTCGAGCTCTGGAAACACCATATATTTT.

DNA for the CDR3: TGTGCCAGCAGCTTAGGGGGGGACAGGGCTGCTGGCTACACCTTC. It is translated as CASSLGGDRAAGYTF. The genes are TRBV7-9 and TRBJ1-2; TRBD1 matches at 9 bases. The CDR3 is made up of 15 amino acids. Trimming at V came to 1 base and at J to 7 bases, leaving 7 bases not matched to a gene. Germline V gene data show CDR1 as SEHNR and CDR2 as FQNEAQ (reference sequence).

This clone was recorded a few times. The CDR3 DNA is TGTGCCAACCGTCAGGGGGTCACCGGGGAGCTGTTTTTT. Translation: CANRQGVTGELFF. The V gene is TRBV6-5, the J gene TRBJ2-2; 7 bases match TRBD1. The ends lost 10 bases at V and 4 bases at J; junction bases unmatched: 6. This CDR3 is built from 13 residues. Germline V CDR1 and CDR2: MNHEY, SVGAGI.

The V call is TRBV7-2, the J call TRBJ2-1; 7 positions match TRBD2. Losses at the gene ends were 7 bases for V and 10 bases for J; bases not matched to a gene: 10. The CDR3 covers 13 residues. Germline V gene lookup returns CDR1 SGHTA and CDR2 FQGNSA. This chain's CDR3 is CASNSRTSQEQFF. The CDR3 DNA reads as TGTGCCAGCAACTCCAGGACTAGTCAGGAGCAGTTCTTC.

The chain links TRBV7-9 to TRBJ2-7, with 7 bases fitting TRBD1. The CDR3 covers 13 residues. The V segment lost 5 bases and the J segment 5 bases; nucleotides outside the gene matches: 6. In germline, CDR1 is SEHNR, CDR2 FQNEAQ (reference sequence). CDR3 amino acids: CASSSRQGHEQYF. The DNA of the CDR3 is TGTGCCAGCAGCAGCCGACAGGGACACGAGCAGTACTTC.

The V call is TRBV5-1, the J call TRBJ2-3; D might be TRBD1 (6 bases). CDR1 is SGHRS, CDR2 YFSETQ, per germline. The CDR3 totals 16 residues. V was trimmed by 4 bases and J by 2 bases, leaving 17 bases between them. CDR3 DNA sequence: TGCGCCAGCAGCCCCCTCAGGGGATCGGCCACAGATACGCAGTATTTT. Its protein is CASSPLRGSATDTQYF.

The chain links TRBV6-4 to TRBJ2-2, with TRBD1 identical over 8 bases. After removal of 5 bases from V and 0 bases from J, the junction contained 5 bases not matched to a gene. Looked up from germline, CDR1 is MRHNA and CDR2 is SNTAGT. The CDR3 is 16 amino acids. The DNA of the CDR3 is TGTGCCAGCAGTCTACAGGGGGACGCGAACACCGGGGAGCTGTTTTTT. The encoded protein is CASSLQGDANTGELFF.

The rearrangement joins TRBV19 to TRBJ1-4; no definite D call. This CDR3 contains 15 residues. Germline CDR1 reads LNHDA; CDR2 reads SQIVND (reference sequence). The V end was cut by 5 bases, the J end by 2 bases, with 12 bases between. The CDR3: CASSVTVGTNEKLFF. The CDR3 coding sequence is TGTGCCAGTAGTGTGACGGTGGGCACTAATGAAAAACTGTTTTTT.

V and J are TRBV4-1 and TRBJ1-2, with 8 bases identical to TRBD1. The junction had 3 bases not matched to a gene; V was cut back by 0 bases and J by 6 bases. The germline CDR1 and CDR2 sequences are MGHRA and YSYEKL. This CDR3 comprises 14 residues. DNA of the CDR3: TGCGCCAGCAGCCAAGACGGACAGGGCGATGGCTACACCTTC. As protein: CASSQDGQGDGYTF.